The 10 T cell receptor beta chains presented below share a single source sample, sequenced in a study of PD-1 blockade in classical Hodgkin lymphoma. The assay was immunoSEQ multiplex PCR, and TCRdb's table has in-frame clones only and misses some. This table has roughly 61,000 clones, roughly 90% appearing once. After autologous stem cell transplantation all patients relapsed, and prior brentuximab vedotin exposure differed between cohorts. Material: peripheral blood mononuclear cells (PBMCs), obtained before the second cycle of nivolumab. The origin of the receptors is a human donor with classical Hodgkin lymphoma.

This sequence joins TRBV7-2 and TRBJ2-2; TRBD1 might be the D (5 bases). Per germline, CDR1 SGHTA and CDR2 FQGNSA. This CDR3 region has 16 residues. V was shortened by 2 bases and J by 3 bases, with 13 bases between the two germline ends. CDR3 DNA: TGTGCCAGCAGCTTAAATGGGTGGGGCGACACCGGGGAGCTGTTTTTT. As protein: CASSLNGWGDTGELFF.

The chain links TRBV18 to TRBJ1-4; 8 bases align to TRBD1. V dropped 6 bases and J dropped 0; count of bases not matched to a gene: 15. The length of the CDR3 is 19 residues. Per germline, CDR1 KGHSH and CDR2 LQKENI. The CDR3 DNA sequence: TGTGCCAGCTCCGCCGACAGGGACAGGACGTCCCCAACTAATGAAAAACTGTTTTTT. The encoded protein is CASSADRDRTSPTNEKLFF. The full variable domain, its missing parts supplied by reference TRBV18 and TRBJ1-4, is NAGVMQNPRHLVRRRGQEARLRCSPMKGHSHVYWYRQLPEEGLKFMVYLQKENIIDESGMPKERFSAEFPKEGPSILRIQQVVRGDSAAYFCASSADRDRTSPTNEKLFFGSGTQLSVL.

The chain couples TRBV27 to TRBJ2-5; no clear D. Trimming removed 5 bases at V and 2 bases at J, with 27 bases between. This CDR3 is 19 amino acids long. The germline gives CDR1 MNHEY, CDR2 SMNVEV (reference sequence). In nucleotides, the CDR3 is TGTGCCAGCAGTCCCACTCCTGGGGTAGGTGGTCCAATGCAAGAGACCCAGTACTTC. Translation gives CASSPTPGVGGPMQETQYF.

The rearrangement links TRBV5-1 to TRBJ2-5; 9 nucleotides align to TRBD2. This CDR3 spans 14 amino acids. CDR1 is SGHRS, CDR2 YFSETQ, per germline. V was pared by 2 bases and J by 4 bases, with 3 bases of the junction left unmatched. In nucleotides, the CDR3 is TGCGCCAGCAGCTTAATAGCGGGGGCAGAGACCCAGTACTTC. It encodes CASSLIAGAETQYF.

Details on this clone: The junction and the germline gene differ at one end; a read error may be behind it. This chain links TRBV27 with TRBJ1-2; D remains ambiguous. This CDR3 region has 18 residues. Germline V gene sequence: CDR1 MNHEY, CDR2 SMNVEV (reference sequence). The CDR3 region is CAGSLSRTARSSNYGYTF. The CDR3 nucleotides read TGTGCCGGCAGTTTATCGAGGACGGCACGCTCTTCTAACTATGGCTACACCTTC.

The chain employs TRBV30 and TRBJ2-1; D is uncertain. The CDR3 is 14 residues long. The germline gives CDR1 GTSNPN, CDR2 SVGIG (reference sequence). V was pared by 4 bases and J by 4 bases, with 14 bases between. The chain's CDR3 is CAWTLGGFYNEQFF. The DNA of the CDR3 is TGTGCCTGGACCCTAGGCGGATTTTACAATGAGCAGTTCTTC.

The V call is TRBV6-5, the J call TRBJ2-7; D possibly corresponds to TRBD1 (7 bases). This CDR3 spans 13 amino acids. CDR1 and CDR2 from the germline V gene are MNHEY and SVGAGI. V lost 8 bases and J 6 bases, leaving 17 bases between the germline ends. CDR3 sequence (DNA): TGTGCCAGCCGGCGGGACAGAGGTTTCGAGCAGTACTTC. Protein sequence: CASRRDRGFEQYF.

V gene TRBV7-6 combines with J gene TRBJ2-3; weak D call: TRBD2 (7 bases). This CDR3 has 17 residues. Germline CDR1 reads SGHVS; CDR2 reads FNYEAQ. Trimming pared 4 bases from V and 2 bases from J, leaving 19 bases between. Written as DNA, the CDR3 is TGTGCCAGCAGCTCATCGCCGATCGGGGGGCCCACAGATACGCAGTATTTT. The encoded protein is CASSSSPIGGPTDTQYF.

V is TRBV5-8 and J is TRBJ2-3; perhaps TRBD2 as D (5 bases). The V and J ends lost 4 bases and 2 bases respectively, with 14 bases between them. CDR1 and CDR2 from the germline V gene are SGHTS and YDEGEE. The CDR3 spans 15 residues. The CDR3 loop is CASSVALTVTDTQYF. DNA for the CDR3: TGTGCCAGCAGCGTAGCGCTAACAGTCACAGATACGCAGTATTTT. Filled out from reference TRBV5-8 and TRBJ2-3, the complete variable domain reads EAGVTQSPTHLIKTRGQQATLRCSPISGHTSVYWYQQALGLGLQFLLWYDEGEERNRGNFPPRFSGRQFPNYSSELNVNALELEDSALYLCASSVALTVTDTQYFGPGTRLTVL.

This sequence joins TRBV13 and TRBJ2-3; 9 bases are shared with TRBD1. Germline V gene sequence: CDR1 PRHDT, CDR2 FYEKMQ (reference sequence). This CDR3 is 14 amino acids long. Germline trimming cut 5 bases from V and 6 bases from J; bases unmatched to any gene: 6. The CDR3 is CASSARTGDDTQYF. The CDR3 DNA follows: TGTGCCAGCAGCGCTCGGACAGGGGATGATACGCAGTATTTT. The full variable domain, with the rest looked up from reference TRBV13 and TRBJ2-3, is AAGVIQSPRHLIKEKRETATLKCYPIPRHDTVYWYQQGPGQDPQFLISFYEKMQSDKGSIPDRFSAQQFSDYHSELNMSSLELGDSALYFCASSARTGDDTQYFGPGTRLTVL.